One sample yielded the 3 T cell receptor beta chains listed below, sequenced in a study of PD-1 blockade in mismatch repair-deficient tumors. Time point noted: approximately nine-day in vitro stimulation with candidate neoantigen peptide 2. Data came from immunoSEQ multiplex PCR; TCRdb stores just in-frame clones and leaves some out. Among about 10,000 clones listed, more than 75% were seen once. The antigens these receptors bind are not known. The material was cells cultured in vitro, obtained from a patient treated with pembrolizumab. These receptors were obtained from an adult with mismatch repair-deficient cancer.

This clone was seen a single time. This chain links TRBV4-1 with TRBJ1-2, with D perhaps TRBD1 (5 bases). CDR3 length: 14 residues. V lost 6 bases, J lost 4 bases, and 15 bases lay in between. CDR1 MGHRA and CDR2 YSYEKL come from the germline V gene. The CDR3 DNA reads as TGCGCCAGCAGAGCGACAGTTATATCCTATGGCTACACCTTC. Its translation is CASRATVISYGYTF.

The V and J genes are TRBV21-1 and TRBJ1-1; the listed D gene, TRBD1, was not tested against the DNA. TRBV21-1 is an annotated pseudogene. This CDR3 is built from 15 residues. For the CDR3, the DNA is TGTGCCAGCAGCAAAGCAGGTCAGGGGAACACTGAAGCTTTCTTT. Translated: CASSKAGQGNTEAFF.

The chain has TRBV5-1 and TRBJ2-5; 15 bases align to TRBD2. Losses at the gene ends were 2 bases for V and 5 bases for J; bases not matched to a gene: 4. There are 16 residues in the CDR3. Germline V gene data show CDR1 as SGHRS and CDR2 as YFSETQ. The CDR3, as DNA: TGCGCCAGCAGCTTAACCGGGACTAGCGGGGGGGAGACCCAGTACTTC. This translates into CASSLTGTSGGETQYF.